What follows describes a single T cell receptor beta chain. Clones were sequenced by immunoSEQ multiplex PCR, and TCRdb holds only the in-frame ones, with some missing. Here the sample spans approximately 290,000 clones, roughly 85% being singletons. Two negative PCRs, clearance, or symptom resolution were required of recovered Cohort 3 donors. The data originate from a study of blood T cell repertoires in COVID-19. Turning to the study itself: PBMCs, B-cell-depleted T cells, or T cells were the source of the cDNA or gDNA that made up the material.

Trimming cost V 3 bases and J 8 bases, with 19 bases left between them. Germline CDR1 is MDHEN and CDR2 is SYDVKM. The CDR3 spans 15 residues. The material sequenced was PBMCs or T cells enriched from blood (not recorded which). The rearrangement links TRBV28 to TRBJ1-2, with D possibly matching TRBD1 (5 bases). The sequence was collected from a woman in her thirties who had recovered from COVID-19. In DNA, the CDR3 is TGTGCCAGCAGTTTTCGAGGCCAGGGTGCCTTCGGCTACACCTTC. Amino acid sequence: CASSFRGQGAFGYTF.